This section outlines one T cell receptor beta chain sequence together with its context. Antigen: not known. This entry is derived from a study of CXCR3-negative and CXCR3-positive naive CD8 T cells. Regarding the study as a whole: Partially decreased CXCR3 expression was recorded after cryopreservation, and fresh PBMCs were used in most assays.

Carrying UMI labels, the TRB cDNA libraries were prepared through 5' RACE. TCRdb re-called the 5' RACE reads; every CDR3 protein appears as one record, without DNA. This repertoire comprises 37,000 or so distinct CDR3 sequences; its ten largest clones make up under 10%. The TCR comes from a human donor in good health. Some clones in this sample may be carry-over from other donors' samples. Source material: memory CD8+ T cells from blood.

The CDR3 spells CATSSQLARDRGKPDTQYF. This rearrangement joins TRBV15 to TRBJ2-3; TCRdb picks TRBD1, but there is no DNA to check that call. CDR3 length: 19 residues. In germline, CDR1 is LNHNV, CDR2 YYDKDF (reference sequence).